Below, one T cell receptor beta chain is given with its context. This clonotype was picked up many times. The target of this receptor is not known. No base quality values were provided; no much bigger clone lies one nucleotide off. The data originate from a study of beta chain bispecific antibodies for T cell cancers listed by TCRdb under 2021. For the study in its entirety: Healthy donor T cells were cocultured with T cell leukemia lines and bispecific antibodies, then TRBV sequencing of surviving cells measured the depletion of each TRBV family. Jurkat cells expressed surface TRBV12 (TRBV12-3), and HPB-ALL cells expressed surface TRBV5-5. General findings and caveats noted by the study authors: Leukemia cell line cells were mixed with normal T cells in each sequenced sample, and most of the targeted TRBV signal was derived from the leukemia cells rather than from the normal T cells. Cross-reactivity of the anti-TRBV5-5 antibody with TRBV5-6 was attributed to high sequence similarity between the two genes.

Unique molecular identifier barcodes were built into the libraries and used for clonotype quantification. Qiagen AllPrep DNA/RNA Micro kits were used to isolate total RNA, and an Agilent TapeStation was used to check RNA quality. TCR beta libraries were built by 5' RACE: cDNA synthesis followed by two PCR steps using TCR beta constant-region gene-specific primers. TCR beta libraries were sequenced on an Illumina MiSeq platform. Regarding the original processing steps: MIGEC, MiXCR and VDJtools were used for read processing. Clonotype frequency was calculated as the fraction of unique molecular identifiers assigned to a given clonotype among all unique molecular identifiers in the sample. Nonfunctional TRBV genes listed as pseudogenes or open reading frames in IMGT, such as TRBV1, TRBV12-1 and TRBV21, were excluded. Using fastp trimming at Q25 and MiXCR clonotype assembly, TCRdb reanalyzed the public sequencing data and kept in-frame beta chains. Rows matching on CDR3 protein sequence are summarized as one entry with the most common DNA and genes. None of the V and J calls come from the authors' own analysis; TCRdb made them. Counted in this sample were over 20,000 distinct CDR3 sequences; under 3% of them appeared once. The ten largest clones represent more than 30% of the sample.

T cells were expanded from blood mononuclear cells for about 3 days with either the anti-CD3 antibody OKT3 or CD3/CD28 Dynabeads. The culture conditions for expanded T cells were RPMI 1640 plus 10% fetal bovine serum, recombinant human IL-2 (roughly 95 IU/ml) and IL-7 (roughly 5.5 ng/ml). Each coculture mixed about 50,000 target cells and about 50,000 normal T cells with bispecific antibody in around 98 ul and was incubated at 37 degrees C for around 17 hours. Each bispecific antibody was composed of two single-chain variable fragments, which were expressed in a single-chain diabody format with a His tag. Effector T cells came from healthy human donors; peripheral blood mononuclear cells were isolated from leukapheresis samples by Ficoll density gradient centrifugation. V and J lose 0 bases and 4 bases, and a span of 5 bases separates them. In the germline V gene, CDR1 corresponds to SGHDT and CDR2 to YYEEEE. Spanning cysteine to phenylalanine, the CDR3 consists of 12 amino acids. The kept DNA is CDR3 alone, 36 bases in frame from the first base.

Sequencing input: healthy donor T cells cultured with leukemia cells. The chain employs TRBV5-6 and TRBJ2-7; a confident D gene designation cannot be given. The clonotype originates from a human donor in good health. Some clones in this sample may be carry-over from other donors' samples. The sequence in DNA is TGTGCCAGCAGCTTGGCCGAATACGAGCAGTACTTC. It encodes CASSLAEYEQYF.